One and the same sample provided the 22 T cell receptor beta chains below, sequenced in a study of T-cell reconstitution after alpha-beta-depleted transplantation in children. The TCRbeta library was prepared with unique molecular identifiers. In TCRdb, the PCR reads were re-called with MiXCR into one record per CDR3 protein. This sample has over 400,000 distinct CDR3 sequences, with approximately 13% found just once. The sample in question was PBMCs from the stem cell graft donor, obtained from the stem cell graft. These receptors came from a human donor who donated a stem cell graft to a child with combined immunodeficiency.

This clonotype was observed at least ten times. The chain has TRBV9 and TRBJ2-3, with D tentatively TRBD2 (6 bases). The V end was cut by 6 bases, the J end by 4 bases, with 18 bases between. Germline loops: CDR1 SGDLS, CDR2 YYNGEE. The CDR3 contains 15 residues. The DNA for the CDR3 is TGTGCCAGCACCCAACACCTCGGAGGGGCAGATACGCAGTATTTT. Residues: CASTQHLGGADTQYF.

In its sample, this clonotype was seen a few times. The chain is built from TRBV7-9 and TRBJ1-5; D is ambiguous. CDR3 length equals 12 residues. Trimming took off 4 bases at V and 7 bases at J, with 8 bases between the two ends. Germline V gene lookup returns CDR1 SEHNR and CDR2 FQNEAQ (reference sequence). This CDR3 is CASSYAGQPQHF. The CDR3 DNA reads as TGTGCCAGCAGCTACGCCGGGCAGCCCCAGCATTTT.

This clonotype occurred a few times. The rearrangement joins TRBV4-3 to TRBJ2-1; tentative D call: TRBD2 (6 bases). CDR1 is LGHNA, CDR2 YSLEER, per germline. The CDR3 sequence is 15 residues long. V was trimmed by 0 bases and J by 4 bases, leaving 10 bases between them. In nucleotides, the CDR3 is TGCGCCAGCAGCCAAGATCCCAGCGGGTACAATGAGCAGTTCTTC. Its protein product is CASSQDPSGYNEQFF.

V is TRBV20-1 and J is TRBJ2-3; D possibly corresponds to TRBD2 (6 bases). Germline V gives CDR1 DFQATT, CDR2 SNEGSKA (reference sequence). V dropped 0 bases and J dropped 8 bases, with 12 bases sitting between them. The CDR3 is 13 amino acids. The CDR3 sequence: CSARDGDFGTQYF. DNA of the CDR3: TGCAGTGCTAGAGACGGGGACTTCGGTACGCAGTATTTT.

This clonotype was seen repeatedly, ten times or more. V usage is TRBV9 and J usage is TRBJ2-5; D not certain. CDR3 size: 15 residues. V gave up 1 base and J gave up 1 base, with 11 bases separating them. Per the germline V gene, CDR1 is SGDLS and CDR2 is YYNGEE. CDR3 sequence: CASSVYPAGQETQYF. The CDR3 DNA follows: TGTGCCAGCAGCGTATACCCAGCCGGCCAAGAGACCCAGTACTTC.

This clonotype occurred a few times. The V gene is TRBV4-2, the J gene TRBJ2-6, with 8 bases fitting TRBD1. This CDR3 has 19 amino acids. Germline V gene data show CDR1 as LGHNA and CDR2 as YNFKEQ. V dropped 3 bases and J dropped 2; count of bases not matched to a gene: 12. CDR3 region: CASSHRSQGVTAGANVLTF. CDR3 coding DNA: TGTGCCAGCAGCCACAGATCACAGGGGGTTACAGCTGGGGCCAACGTCCTGACTTTC.

There are many counts of this clonotype. The chain couples TRBV5-6 to TRBJ1-4, with D possibly matching TRBD1 (5 bases). The germline V gene encodes CDR1 SGHDT and CDR2 YYEEEE. The V end lost 0 bases, the J end lost 5 bases, and 8 bases lay between the germline ends. The length of the CDR3 is 14 residues. The CDR3 nucleotides are TGTGCCAGCAGCTTGGACAGGTTGAATGAAAAACTGTTTTTT. It codes for CASSLDRLNEKLFF.

The V gene is TRBV6-2 or TRBV6-3, the J gene TRBJ2-3, with TRBD1 identical over 8 bases. The CDR3 is 17 amino acids. Trimming at V came to 5 bases and at J to 2 bases, leaving 12 bases not matched to a gene. The germline V gene encodes CDR1 MNHEY and CDR2 SVGEGT. The CDR3 here is CASSRTQQGAPTDTQYF. In DNA, the CDR3 is TGTGCCAGCAGTCGTACGCAGCAGGGGGCGCCCACAGATACGCAGTATTTT.

This clonotype was found many times. The chain links TRBV10-3 to TRBJ1-5; 9 bases map to TRBD1. CDR1 is ENHRY and CDR2 is SYGVKD in the germline V gene. V shed 0 bases and J 10 bases; nucleotides not matched to a gene: 10. This CDR3 is 16 amino acids long. CDR3: CAISESRGTGLQPQHF. In DNA form, the CDR3 reads TGTGCCATCAGTGAGTCGCGTGGGACAGGGTTGCAACCCCAGCATTTT.

The V and J genes are TRBV30 and TRBJ2-1, with 9 bases lining up with TRBD1. V lost 4 bases, J lost 5 bases, and 9 bases stayed unmatched. This CDR3 has 15 residues. CDR1 is GTSNPN and CDR2 is SVGIG in the germline V gene (reference sequence). The CDR3 is CAWTSPGQGNNEQFF. The CDR3 region has the DNA TGTGCCTGGACCTCTCCGGGACAGGGAAACAATGAGCAGTTCTTC. Variable domain in full (rest from reference TRBV30 and TRBJ2-1): SQTIHQWPATLVQPVGSPLSLECTVEGTSNPNLYWYRQAAGRGLQLLFYSVGIGQISSEVPQNLSASRPQDRQFILSSKKLLLSDSGFYLCAWTSPGQGNNEQFFGPGTRLTVL.

The chain combines TRBV11-2 with TRBJ2-7; TRBD2 matches at 8 bases. CDR3 length: 17 amino acids. Germline V gene lookup returns CDR1 SGHAT and CDR2 FQNNGV. Trimming removed 0 bases from V and 7 bases from J; junction bases left unmatched: 14. CDR3 region: CASSLDGRVAGSGEQYF. In nucleotides, the CDR3 is TGTGCCAGCAGCTTAGACGGGAGGGTAGCGGGATCCGGAGAGCAGTACTTC.

This clonotype was counted between two and nine times. J is TRBJ2-5 and V is TRBV4-3; TRBD2 is a possible D gene (6 bases). Germline V gene data show CDR1 as LGHNA and CDR2 as YSLEER. Trimming shortened V by 4 bases and J by 5 bases, and 14 bases separated the two germline ends. The CDR3 consists of 14 residues. The CDR3 bases are TGCGCCAGCAGCCTGGGAGGAAACCCGGAGACCCAGTACTTC. Residues: CASSLGGNPETQYF.

The chain couples TRBV15 to TRBJ2-7; 7 nucleotides align to TRBD2. This CDR3 comprises 15 residues. The germline gives CDR1 LNHNV, CDR2 YYDKDF (reference sequence). V trimming: 0 bases; J trimming: 6 bases; junction bases outside the gene matches: 8. The CDR3 sequence is CATSREWGGTREQYF. The CDR3 DNA reads as TGTGCCACCAGCAGAGAGTGGGGAGGGACGCGCGAGCAGTACTTC.

Ten or more counts support this clonotype. The genes are TRBV15 and TRBJ2-1; TRBD2 agrees at 9 bases. Germline CDR1 reads LNHNV; CDR2 reads YYDKDF (reference sequence). The V segment lost 0 bases and the J segment 9 bases; nucleotides outside the gene matches: 12. The CDR3 runs to 17 residues. CDR3 region: CATSRDFGTSRTGEQFF. CDR3 DNA: TGTGCCACCAGCAGAGATTTTGGGACTAGCCGTACTGGTGAGCAGTTCTTC. The complete variable domain, with remaining parts taken from reference TRBV15 and TRBJ2-1, reads DAMVIQNPRYQVTQFGKPVTLSCSQTLNHNVMYWYQQKSSQAPKLLFHYYDKDFNNEADTPDNFQSRRPNTSFCFLDIRSPGLGDTAMYLCATSRDFGTSRTGEQFFGPGTRLTVL.

V and J are TRBV6-2 or TRBV6-3 and TRBJ2-7; no clear D. CDR1 is MNHEY and CDR2 is SVGEGT in the germline V gene. CDR3 length: 10 residues. Trimming shortened V by 6 bases and J by 9 bases, and 9 bases separated the two germline ends. The CDR3 DNA is TGTGCCAGCAGCCCCCTAGGGCAGTACTTC. Amino acids: CASSPLGQYF.

Regarding this clonotype: A read error may produce the germline difference seen at one junction end. This chain uses TRBV12-3 or TRBV12-4 with TRBJ2-2, with TRBD1 identical over 7 bases. The CDR3 is 18 residues long. The CDR3 sequence is CTSSPTRPGTDRPGELFF. The DNA for the CDR3 is TGTACCAGCAGTCCGACCCGTCCCGGGACAGATCGACCTGGGGAGCTGTTTTTT.

In this sample, this clonotype turned up a few times. The genes are TRBV29-1 and TRBJ1-5; D gene uncertain. The CDR3 has 16 amino acids. Trimming took 3 bases from V and 0 from J, leaving 15 bases between them. Germline values: CDR1 SQVTM, CDR2 ANQGSEA. CDR3 amino acids: CSVDKSWTDSNQPQHF. CDR3 coding DNA: TGCAGCGTTGATAAAAGCTGGACGGATAGCAATCAGCCCCAGCATTTT.

The sample holds a few counts of this clonotype. This chain connects TRBV20-1 to TRBJ2-7; 8 bases are shared with TRBD2. Germline V CDR1 and CDR2: DFQATT, SNEGSKA (reference sequence). V lost 3 bases and J lost 2; bases outside the gene matches: 3. The CDR3 has 13 amino acids. The CDR3 sequence: CSASGGGPYEQYF. CDR3 nucleotides: TGCAGTGCTAGCGGCGGGGGGCCCTACGAGCAGTACTTC.

This clonotype was seen many times. The J gene is TRBJ2-3, the V gene TRBV29-1; a possible D gene is TRBD1 (6 bases). The V gene lost 8 bases and the J gene lost 0 bases, with 15 bases spanning the gap. Germline V gives CDR1 SQVTM, CDR2 ANQGSEA. CDR3 length: 14 amino acids. The CDR3 coding sequence is TGCAGCTCGGCTAATCAGGGGAGCACAGATACGCAGTATTTT. It encodes CSSANQGSTDTQYF.

This clonotype has a count of ten or more. V and J are TRBV5-6 and TRBJ1-1, with no clear D. CDR1 and CDR2 from the germline V gene are SGHDT and YYEEEE. Trimming left V 4 bases short and J 0 bases short, with 7 bases between. The CDR3 is made up of 13 amino acids. The CDR3 reads CASSRTVNTEAFF. CDR3 coding DNA: TGTGCCAGCAGCAGGACGGTGAACACTGAAGCTTTCTTT. Full variable domain (rest looked up from reference TRBV5-6 and TRBJ1-1): DAGVTQSPTHLIKTRGQQVTLRCSPKSGHDTVSWYQQALGQGPQFIFQYYEEEERQRGNFPDRFSGHQFPNYSSELNVNALLLGDSALYLCASSRTVNTEAFFGQGTRLTVV.

The genes are TRBV29-1 and TRBJ2-7; 11 nucleotides line up with TRBD2. Germline CDR1 is SQVTM and CDR2 is ANQGSEA. V lost 4 bases and J lost 7; bases outside the gene matches: 9. The CDR3 runs 14 residues. CDR3 in DNA: TGCAGCGTTGGGGGGCCTAGCGGGAGGTCAGAGCAGTACTTC. It specifies CSVGGPSGRSEQYF.

V usage is TRBV3-1 and J usage is TRBJ2-7; D tentatively reads TRBD1 or TRBD2 (5 bases each). The CDR3 has 15 residues. V shed 3 bases and J shed 3 bases, with 15 bases lying between them. CDR1 is LGHDT and CDR2 is YNNKEL in the germline V gene (reference sequence). In DNA, the CDR3 is TGTGCCAGCAGCCACCCTCGGGGCCATAACTACGAGCAGTACTTC. It translates to CASSHPRGHNYEQYF.